The 3 T cell receptor beta chains below all came from one sample that was sequenced in a study of blood T cell repertoires in COVID-19. The table came from immunoSEQ multiplex PCR; TCRdb's copy has only in-frame clones and leaves some out. Found here are 130,000 to 150,000 clones, roughly 77% of them singletons; the top ten hold 5%. Sequencing was carried out using peripheral blood. These receptors were taken from a woman aged 70-85 years with COVID-19, enrolled during active disease.

The chain recombines TRBV10-3 with TRBJ2-7; D might be TRBD2 (7 bases). V lost 10 bases and J lost 4, with 20 bases in between. The CDR3 runs to 14 residues. Germline V gene lookup returns CDR1 ENHRY and CDR2 SYGVKD. The CDR3 reads CATLLGGGMYEQYF. For the CDR3, the DNA is TGTGCCACTCTTTTGGGGGGGGGCATGTACGAGCAGTACTTC.

The V and J genes are TRBV6-5 and TRBJ1-2, with D uncertain. The V gene's germline CDR1 is MNHEY and CDR2 SVGAGI. The CDR3 contains 13 residues. V gave up 2 bases and J gave up 1 base, with 5 bases separating them. The CDR3 sequence: CASSYRNNYGYTF. The CDR3 DNA reads as TGTGCCAGCAGTTACCGTAATAACTATGGCTACACCTTC.

This clone was recorded a few times. In DNA form, the CDR3 reads TGCGCCAGCAGCTTGGGACTACAGCCCCCCAACGAGCAGTACTTC. It is translated as CASSLGLQPPNEQYF. The rearrangement uses TRBV5-1 and TRBJ2-7, with a tentative D call TRBD2 (5 bases). The V end was cut by 0 bases, the J end by 5 bases, with 15 bases between. This CDR3 is 15 amino acids long. Per germline, CDR1 SGHRS and CDR2 YFSETQ.